The rows below give T cell receptor beta chains drawn from one sample of a study of cytomegalovirus exposure and HLA in healthy donors. TCRdb's copy holds only in-frame clones and misses some; the assay was immunoSEQ multiplex PCR. The sample yields fewer than 200,000 clones, roughly 85% seen once. What was sequenced was PBMCs. These receptors were obtained from a woman between 50 and 59 years old in good health and CMV-seropositive. CDR3s include the opening cysteine and the closing phenylalanine or tryptophan. Each record gives: J gene, V gene, D gene, clone size, CDR3 protein, CDR3 DNA. D genes are given only for firm matches. For some rows the clone size is stated as once, few or many, or as a class when expanded; others skip it.

j_gene: TRBJ2-1
v_gene: TRBV7-2
d_gene: NA
abundance: once
CDR3aa: CASSSGWGLNNEQFF
CDR3nt: TGTGCCAGCAGCTCCGGCTGGGGACTGAACAATGAGCAGTTCTTC

j_gene: TRBJ1-2
v_gene: TRBV19
d_gene: NA
abundance: NA
CDR3aa: CASSTHRVRGGYTF
CDR3nt: TGTGCCAGTAGTACCCACAGGGTTCGTGGTGGCTACACCTTC

j_gene: TRBJ1-2
v_gene: TRBV7-9
d_gene: NA
abundance: few
CDR3aa: CASSSNSGPGPTF
CDR3nt: TGTGCCAGCAGCTCAAACTCGGGTCCTGGCCCTACCTTC

j_gene: TRBJ2-5
v_gene: TRBV4-1
d_gene: NA
abundance: NA
CDR3aa: CASSQDQRELETQYF
CDR3nt: TGCGCCAGCAGCCAAGATCAACGGGAGCTGGAGACCCAGTACTTC

j_gene: TRBJ1-5
v_gene: TRBV2
d_gene: NA
abundance: NA
CDR3aa: CASSAEGAGQPQHF
CDR3nt: TGTGCCAGCAGTGCGGAAGGGGCAGGGCAGCCCCAGCATTTT

j_gene: TRBJ1-3
v_gene: TRBV5-1
d_gene: NA
abundance: NA
CDR3aa: CASSLDTGNTIYF
CDR3nt: TGCGCCAGCAGCTTGGATACAGGAAACACCATATATTTT

j_gene: TRBJ1-2
v_gene: TRBV6-1
d_gene: TRBD1
abundance: NA
CDR3aa: CASSEEGDRGLLSGYTF
CDR3nt: TGTGCCAGCAGTGAAGAGGGGGACAGGGGTTTGCTTAGTGGCTACACCTTC

j_gene: TRBJ2-5
v_gene: TRBV5-4
d_gene: NA
abundance: few
CDR3aa: CASRPDRRETQYF
CDR3nt: TGTGCCAGCAGACCTGACAGAAGAGAGACCCAGTACTTC

j_gene: TRBJ2-5
v_gene: TRBV2
d_gene: TRBD1
abundance: NA
CDR3aa: CASRAGTAAETQYF
CDR3nt: TGTGCCAGCAGGGCTGGGACAGCGGCGGAGACCCAGTACTTC

j_gene: TRBJ1-5
v_gene: TRBV7-2
d_gene: NA
abundance: NA
CDR3aa: CATTRGGNQPQHF
CDR3nt: TGTGCCACCACCCGCGGGGGCAATCAGCCCCAGCATTTT

j_gene: TRBJ2-5
v_gene: TRBV6-1
d_gene: NA
abundance: NA
CDR3aa: CASSEGLRTDSETQYF
CDR3nt: TGTGCCAGCAGTGAAGGTCTTAGGACAGATTCAGAGACCCAGTACTTC

j_gene: TRBJ1-1
v_gene: TRBV20-1
d_gene: NA
abundance: NA
CDR3aa: CSAPLVGRAFF
CDR3nt: TGCAGTGCCCCCCTGGTTGGGAGAGCTTTCTTT

j_gene: TRBJ2-3
v_gene: TRBV6-1
d_gene: TRBD2
abundance: NA
CDR3aa: CASRGLAVRDTQYF
CDR3nt: TGTGCCAGCAGAGGGCTAGCGGTTAGAGATACGCAGTATTTT

j_gene: TRBJ2-3
v_gene: TRBV2
d_gene: TRBD1
abundance: NA
CDR3aa: CASRDRGDTQYF
CDR3nt: TGTGCCAGCAGAGACAGGGGAGATACGCAGTATTTT

j_gene: TRBJ2-2
v_gene: TRBV15
d_gene: NA
abundance: NA
CDR3aa: CATSRAPGYYTGELFF
CDR3nt: TGTGCCACCAGCAGAGCACCAGGGTATTACACCGGGGAGCTGTTTTTT

j_gene: TRBJ2-7
v_gene: TRBV4-1
d_gene: TRBD2
abundance: NA
CDR3aa: CASSQDSLAGVNEQYF
CDR3nt: TGCGCCAGCAGCCAAGATAGCCTAGCGGGGGTAAACGAGCAGTACTTC

j_gene: TRBJ2-4
v_gene: TRBV19
d_gene: NA
abundance: NA
CDR3aa: CASSIEEGIAKNIQYF
CDR3nt: TGTGCCAGTAGTATAGAGGAGGGAATAGCCAAAAACATTCAGTACTTC

j_gene: TRBJ2-7
v_gene: TRBV18
d_gene: TRBD2
abundance: NA
CDR3aa: CASSPGLAGNYEQYF
CDR3nt: TGTGCCAGCTCACCGGGACTAGCGGGGAACTACGAGCAGTACTTC

j_gene: TRBJ2-7
v_gene: TRBV7-2
d_gene: TRBD1
abundance: NA
CDR3aa: CASSLTGALHEQYF
CDR3nt: TGTGCCAGCAGCCTCACAGGGGCCCTCCACGAGCAGTACTTC

j_gene: TRBJ2-5
v_gene: TRBV2
d_gene: NA
abundance: NA
CDR3aa: CASTLVPQETQYF
CDR3nt: TGTGCCAGCACCCTAGTCCCCCAAGAGACCCAGTACTTC

j_gene: TRBJ1-2
v_gene: TRBV29-1
d_gene: TRBD1
abundance: once
CDR3aa: CSVERGTGGFYGYTF
CDR3nt: TGCAGCGTTGAACGAGGGACAGGGGGTTTTTATGGCTACACCTTC

j_gene: TRBJ2-3
v_gene: TRBV5-1
d_gene: TRBD2
abundance: NA
CDR3aa: CASNKDGGTDTQYF
CDR3nt: TGCGCCAGCAACAAAGACGGGGGGACAGATACGCAGTATTTT

j_gene: TRBJ2-7
v_gene: TRBV27
d_gene: TRBD2
abundance: NA
CDR3aa: CASSLRGVLAGVSYEQYF
CDR3nt: TGTGCCAGCAGTTTAAGGGGTGTACTAGCGGGAGTATCCTACGAGCAGTACTTC

j_gene: TRBJ2-3
v_gene: TRBV6-5
d_gene: NA
abundance: few
CDR3aa: CASSLSDNTDTQYF
CDR3nt: TGTGCCAGCAGCCTTTCGGACAACACAGATACGCAGTATTTT

j_gene: TRBJ2-3
v_gene: TRBV30
d_gene: TRBD2
abundance: NA
CDR3aa: CARTSGGKNTDTQYF
CDR3nt: TGTGCCCGGACCAGCGGGGGCAAAAACACAGATACGCAGTATTTT

j_gene: TRBJ1-2
v_gene: TRBV5-4
d_gene: NA
abundance: NA
CDR3aa: CASSLGTENYGYTF
CDR3nt: TGTGCCAGCAGCTTGGGGACAGAAAACTATGGCTACACCTTC

j_gene: TRBJ1-6
v_gene: TRBV27
d_gene: NA
abundance: NA
CDR3aa: CASSKGGPGRAYNSPLHF
CDR3nt: TGTGCCAGCAGCAAGGGAGGACCAGGGCGAGCTTATAATTCACCCCTCCACTTT

j_gene: TRBJ2-1
v_gene: TRBV5-1
d_gene: TRBD2
abundance: NA
CDR3aa: CASSFGTSYFNEQFF
CDR3nt: TGCGCCAGCAGCTTTGGGACTAGCTACTTCAATGAGCAGTTCTTC

j_gene: TRBJ2-1
v_gene: TRBV7-3
d_gene: NA
abundance: few
CDR3aa: CASSLTGLGEQFF
CDR3nt: TGTGCCAGCAGCTTAACGGGACTGGGGGAGCAGTTCTTC

j_gene: TRBJ2-3
v_gene: TRBV7-2
d_gene: TRBD2
abundance: once
CDR3aa: CASSKRTSGGTSTDTQYF
CDR3nt: TGTGCCAGCAGCAAAAGAACTAGCGGGGGGACTAGCACAGATACGCAGTATTTT

j_gene: TRBJ2-5
v_gene: TRBV6-6
d_gene: NA
abundance: NA
CDR3aa: CASSYGSERAETQYF
CDR3nt: TGTGCCAGCAGTTACGGGAGCGAGAGGGCTGAGACCCAGTACTTC

j_gene: TRBJ1-3
v_gene: TRBV5-4
d_gene: NA
abundance: NA
CDR3aa: CASSLAGPNTIYF
CDR3nt: TGTGCCAGCAGCTTGGCAGGGCCAAACACCATATATTTT

j_gene: TRBJ1-5
v_gene: TRBV6-6
d_gene: NA
abundance: NA
CDR3aa: CASKPDRVHSNQPQHF
CDR3nt: TGTGCCAGCAAACCTGACAGAGTTCATAGCAATCAGCCCCAGCATTTT

j_gene: TRBJ2-2
v_gene: TRBV18
d_gene: TRBD2
abundance: NA
CDR3aa: CASSPRSGVQRGTGELFF
CDR3nt: TGTGCCAGCTCACCACGGTCGGGGGTGCAGCGGGGTACCGGGGAGCTGTTTTTT

j_gene: TRBJ1-4
v_gene: TRBV5-6
d_gene: TRBD1
abundance: NA
CDR3aa: CASSLQGATNEKLFF
CDR3nt: TGTGCCAGCAGCTTGCAGGGGGCAACTAATGAAAAACTGTTTTTT

j_gene: TRBJ2-3
v_gene: TRBV29-1
d_gene: TRBD1
abundance: NA
CDR3aa: CSVVWGTGTTDTQYF
CDR3nt: TGCAGCGTTGTGTGGGGGACAGGGACCACAGATACGCAGTATTTT

j_gene: TRBJ2-7
v_gene: TRBV6-5
d_gene: NA
abundance: NA
CDR3aa: CASSYNVGAGAYEQYF
CDR3nt: TGTGCCAGCAGTTACAATGTGGGGGCGGGGGCCTACGAGCAGTACTTC

j_gene: TRBJ1-1
v_gene: TRBV19
d_gene: NA
abundance: NA
CDR3aa: CASSTAGKNTEAFF
CDR3nt: TGTGCCAGTAGTACCGCCGGGAAGAACACTGAAGCTTTCTTT

j_gene: TRBJ1-3
v_gene: TRBV6-1
d_gene: NA
abundance: NA
CDR3aa: CASSEGALSGNTIYF
CDR3nt: TGTGCCAGCAGTGAAGGGGCCCTCTCTGGAAACACCATATATTTT

j_gene: TRBJ2-2
v_gene: TRBV11-2
d_gene: NA
abundance: NA
CDR3aa: CASSLVRGLNTGELFF
CDR3nt: TGTGCCAGCAGCTTAGTGCGGGGATTGAACACCGGGGAGCTGTTTTTT

j_gene: TRBJ1-4
v_gene: TRBV28
d_gene: TRBD1
abundance: NA
CDR3aa: CASRQAGGRSEKLFF
CDR3nt: TGTGCCAGCAGGCAAGCAGGGGGAAGGAGTGAAAAACTGTTTTTT

j_gene: TRBJ2-2
v_gene: TRBV7-3
d_gene: NA
abundance: NA
CDR3aa: CASSLTGNTGELFF
CDR3nt: TGTGCCAGCAGCCTCACAGGGAACACCGGGGAGCTGTTTTTT

j_gene: TRBJ2-7
v_gene: TRBV7-6
d_gene: TRBD1
abundance: few
CDR3aa: CASSSQGAAGEQYF
CDR3nt: TGTGCCAGCAGCTCACAGGGGGCGGCAGGGGAGCAGTACTTC

j_gene: TRBJ1-2
v_gene: TRBV12-5
d_gene: TRBD1
abundance: NA
CDR3aa: CASGLEGDRGLQGGYGYTF
CDR3nt: TGTGCTAGTGGTTTGGAGGGTGACAGGGGGCTTCAAGGCGGCTATGGCTACACCTTC

j_gene: TRBJ2-7
v_gene: TRBV5-4
d_gene: TRBD2
abundance: NA
CDR3aa: CASSAGGTSGAYEQYF
CDR3nt: TGTGCCAGCAGCGCCGGGGGGACTAGCGGGGCCTACGAGCAGTACTTC

j_gene: TRBJ2-2
v_gene: TRBV2
d_gene: TRBD2
abundance: NA
CDR3aa: CASNRAGSSTGELLF
CDR3nt: TGTGCCAGCAACAGAGCGGGATCGAGCACCGGGGAGCTGCTTTTT

j_gene: TRBJ1-2
v_gene: TRBV19
d_gene: TRBD1
abundance: NA
CDR3aa: CASSIAGGTGDYGYTF
CDR3nt: TGTGCCAGTAGTATCGCGGGGGGGACAGGGGACTATGGCTACACCTTC

j_gene: TRBJ1-1
v_gene: TRBV7-9
d_gene: NA
abundance: NA
CDR3aa: CASSLQAGDTEAFF
CDR3nt: TGTGCCAGCAGCTTACAGGCCGGTGACACTGAAGCTTTCTTT

j_gene: TRBJ1-1
v_gene: TRBV6-6
d_gene: NA
abundance: NA
CDR3aa: CASSAPGGRNTEAFF
CDR3nt: TGTGCCAGCAGTGCCCCCGGGGGGCGGAACACTGAAGCTTTCTTT

j_gene: TRBJ2-7
v_gene: TRBV27
d_gene: TRBD2
abundance: many
CDR3aa: CASSPLAGTIPGQYF
CDR3nt: TGTGCCAGCAGTCCTTTAGCGGGAACCATACCCGGGCAGTACTTC

j_gene: TRBJ1-2
v_gene: TRBV6-5
d_gene: NA
abundance: once
CDR3aa: CASKPTESNYGYTF
CDR3nt: TGTGCCAGCAAACCGACAGAATCTAACTATGGCTACACCTTC

j_gene: TRBJ2-1
v_gene: TRBV4-3
d_gene: NA
abundance: NA
CDR3aa: CASSQDIAGPRRFF
CDR3nt: TGCGCCAGCAGCCAAGATATCGCGGGCCCTCGGCGGTTCTTC

j_gene: TRBJ2-1
v_gene: TRBV21-1
d_gene: NA
abundance: NA
CDR3aa: CASSKYKRPRGALVVNEQFF
CDR3nt: TGTGCCAGCAGCAAATATAAGAGACCCAGGGGGGCCTTAGTTGTGAATGAGCAGTTCTTC

j_gene: TRBJ1-5
v_gene: TRBV6-4
d_gene: TRBD1
abundance: NA
CDR3aa: CASSEDDHLDRGCNQPQHF
CDR3nt: TGTGCCAGCAGTGAGGACGACCATCTGGACAGGGGTTGCAATCAGCCCCAGCATTTT

j_gene: TRBJ2-5
v_gene: TRBV7-2
d_gene: TRBD1
abundance: NA
CDR3aa: CASSLRQVATGGGETQYF
CDR3nt: TGTGCCAGCAGCTTAAGGCAGGTCGCGACAGGGGGCGGAGAGACCCAGTACTTC

j_gene: TRBJ1-2
v_gene: TRBV4-3
d_gene: TRBD1
abundance: NA
CDR3aa: CASSQDSGTASGYTF
CDR3nt: TGCGCCAGCAGCCAAGATTCCGGGACAGCCTCTGGCTACACCTTC

j_gene: TRBJ2-1
v_gene: TRBV19
d_gene: NA
abundance: NA
CDR3aa: CASSIQGEANEQFF
CDR3nt: TGTGCCAGTAGTATCCAGGGCGAGGCCAATGAGCAGTTCTTC

j_gene: TRBJ1-5
v_gene: TRBV4-2
d_gene: NA
abundance: NA
CDR3aa: CASSQEYVHGRGQPQHF
CDR3nt: TGTGCCAGCAGCCAAGAGTATGTCCATGGCAGGGGTCAGCCCCAGCATTTT

j_gene: TRBJ2-7
v_gene: TRBV29-1
d_gene: NA
abundance: once
CDR3aa: CSVELQGVHYEQYF
CDR3nt: TGCAGCGTTGAATTACAGGGAGTACACTACGAGCAGTACTTC